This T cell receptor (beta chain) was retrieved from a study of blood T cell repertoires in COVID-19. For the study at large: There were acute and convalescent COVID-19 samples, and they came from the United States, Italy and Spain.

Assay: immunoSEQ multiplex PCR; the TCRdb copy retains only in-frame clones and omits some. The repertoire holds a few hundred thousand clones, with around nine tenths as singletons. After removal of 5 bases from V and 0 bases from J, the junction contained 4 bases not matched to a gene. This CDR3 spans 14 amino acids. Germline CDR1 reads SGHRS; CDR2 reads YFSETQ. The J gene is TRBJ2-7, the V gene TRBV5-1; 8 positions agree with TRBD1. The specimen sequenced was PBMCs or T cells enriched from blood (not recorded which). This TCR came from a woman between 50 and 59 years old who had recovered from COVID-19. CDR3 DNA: TGCGCCAGCAGGGGACAGGCCTCCTCCTACGAGCAGTACTTC. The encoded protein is CASRGQASSYEQYF.